This T cell receptor (beta chain) is from a study of shared clonotypes between healthy human individuals. The CDR3 loop spans 13 amino acids. In germline, CDR1 is SNHLY, CDR2 FYNNEI. Execution of the assay was at deep level. Assay used: immunoSEQ multiplex PCR; TCRdb lists only in-frame clones, some missing. The sample carries about 2.4 million clones, around nine tenths recorded once. Remarks on this clone: One end of the junction is discordant with germline, which a read error may explain.

Sequenced: naive CD4+ T cells sorted from blood. Noted subset: CD45RA+ positively selected. This TCR derives from a man in his late teens or twenties in good health. The genes are TRBV2 and TRBJ1-5; D remains unclear. The CDR3 DNA reads TGTGCCAGCACCCCTTATAGCAGTCAGCCCCAGCATTTT. This codes for CASTPYSSQPQHF.